A single sample is the source of the 22 T cell receptor beta chains below, sequenced in a study of T cells in localized non-small cell lung cancer. Clones were read by immunoSEQ multiplex PCR, and TCRdb kept only the in-frame ones, dropping some. The repertoire consists of under 35,000 clones, with around 77% occurring once and the leading ten covering roughly 15%. This sample comprised peripheral blood, obtained before any cancer treatment. Receptor source: a male donor at least 60 years old with stage III squamous cell lung carcinoma.

This clone was seen a handful of times. The chain carries TRBV10-3 and TRBJ1-6; 9 bases are shared with TRBD1. From germline, CDR1 is ENHRY and CDR2 SYGVKD. The ends lost 6 bases at V and 6 bases at J; junction bases unmatched: 3. The CDR3 sequence is 14 residues long. The CDR3 nucleotides are TGTGCCATCAGGGGGACAGGGAGTAATTCACCCCTCCACTTT. Encoded protein: CAIRGTGSNSPLHF.

J is TRBJ2-3 and V is TRBV5-8, with D perhaps matching TRBD2 (6 bases). V gave up 5 bases and J gave up 11 bases, with 15 bases separating them. CDR1 is SGHTS, CDR2 YDEGEE, per germline. The CDR3 contains 12 residues. CDR3 DNA: TGTGCCAGCAGTGGGGGACTCCTTAGGCAGTATTTT. It codes for CASSGGLLRQYF.

The chain carries TRBV7-9 and TRBJ2-7, with D uncertain. This CDR3 is 12 amino acids long. V lost 1 base to trimming and J lost 6 bases, with 7 bases between them. CDR1 SEHNR and CDR2 FQNEAQ come from the germline V gene (reference sequence). Here the CDR3 reads CASSLEAIEQYF. The CDR3 DNA is TGTGCCAGCAGCTTAGAGGCGATCGAGCAGTACTTC. Supplemented by reference TRBV7-9 and TRBJ2-7, the full variable domain reads DTGVSQNPRHKITKRGQNVTFRCDPISEHNRLYWYRQTLGQGPEFLTYFQNEAQLEKSRLLSDRFSAERPKGSFSTLEIQRTEQGDSAMYLCASSLEAIEQYFGPGTRLTVT.

This clone was observed a single time. This rearrangement joins TRBV11-1 to TRBJ2-5; D remains unclear. There are 14 residues in the CDR3. V was clipped by 2 bases and J by 1 base, with 8 bases between them. The germline V gene has CDR1 SGHAT and CDR2 FQDESV (reference sequence). The CDR3 DNA follows: TGTGCCAGCAGCTTAAGGACCCGCCAAGAGACCCAGTACTTC. Translation gives CASSLRTRQETQYF.

The chain has TRBV6-5 and TRBJ2-2, with D perhaps matching TRBD1 (6 bases). Between the trimmed V and J ends, which lost 6 bases and 1 base, there was a span of 12 bases. Per germline, CDR1 MNHEY and CDR2 SVGAGI. The CDR3 sequence is 15 residues long. DNA for the CDR3: TGTGCCAGCAGACGCGGACAGCTGAACACCGGGGAGCTGTTTTTT. It specifies CASRRGQLNTGELFF.

The rearrangement links TRBV6-6 to TRBJ2-7; tentative D call: TRBD1 (6 bases). Between the trimmed V and J ends, which lost 2 bases and 2 bases, there was a span of 13 bases. CDR3 length: 15 residues. From germline, CDR1 is MNHNY and CDR2 SVGAGI (reference sequence). DNA for the CDR3: TGTGCCAGCAGTTACCACAGGGAACCCACCTACGAGCAGTACTTC. This encodes CASSYHREPTYEQYF.

The chain employs TRBV2 and TRBJ2-1; 7 nucleotides align to TRBD2. This CDR3 comprises 13 residues. Looked up from germline, CDR1 is SNHLY and CDR2 is FYNNEI. V trimming: 2 bases; J trimming: 9 bases; junction bases outside the gene matches: 4. The CDR3 bases are TGTGCCAGCAGTGAAACTCGGGAGGCTGAGCAGTTCTTC. Translated, it gives CASSETREAEQFF.

This chain joins TRBV6-5 and TRBJ1-2; a weak D match, TRBD1 (6 bases). The length of the CDR3 is 13 residues. Per the germline V gene, CDR1 is MNHEY and CDR2 is SVGAGI. The V end lost 8 bases, the J end lost 3 bases, and 13 bases lay between the germline ends. In DNA, the CDR3 is TGTGCCAGCCGAACGGACAGCGACTATGGCTACACCTTC. The encoded protein is CASRTDSDYGYTF.

The chain employs TRBV11-2 and TRBJ2-5; 14 nucleotides align to TRBD2. Germline V gene lookup returns CDR1 SGHAT and CDR2 FQNNGV. V lost 3 bases and J lost 7; bases outside the gene matches: 4. CDR3 length: 15 amino acids. DNA of the CDR3: TGTGCCAGCAGCTTGGGACTAGCGGGAGATGGGACCCAGTACTTC. This sequence encodes CASSLGLAGDGTQYF.

J is TRBJ1-1 and V is TRBV19, with 8 positions matching TRBD1. The V gene's germline CDR1 is LNHDA and CDR2 SQIVND (reference sequence). CDR3 length equals 13 residues. Germline trimming cut 9 bases from V and 6 bases from J; bases unmatched to any gene: 9. The DNA of the CDR3 is TGTGCCAGCTATGACAGGGGTTGGGCTGAAGCTTTCTTT. This gives the protein CASYDRGWAEAFF.

The rearrangement links TRBV6-1 to TRBJ2-1; 8 nucleotides agree with TRBD2. J lost 9 bases, V lost 2 bases, and 9 bases had no gene match. The CDR3 runs to 15 residues. The germline CDR1 and CDR2 sequences are MNHNS and SASEGT. The CDR3 nucleotides read TGTGCCAGCAGTGAAATCACCGGGGGGGTGGGTGAGCAGTTCTTC. Translating it yields CASSEITGGVGEQFF.

This clone was counted a single time. The chain links TRBV4-2 to TRBJ2-3; 7 bases align to TRBD2. V lost 1 base, J lost 6 bases, and 7 bases stayed unmatched. The CDR3 consists of 15 residues. Germline lookup yields CDR1 LGHNA and CDR2 YNFKEQ. Written as DNA, the CDR3 is TGTGCCAGCAGCCAAGGCGGACTAGTGGGTGATACGCAGTATTTT. It yields the protein CASSQGGLVGDTQYF.

V usage is TRBV4-1 and J usage is TRBJ2-2; 9 bases are shared with TRBD2. The germline V gene has CDR1 MGHRA and CDR2 YSYEKL. The CDR3 has 16 amino acids. J gave up 9 bases and V 0 bases, and 8 bases lay outside the gene matches. This chain's CDR3 is CASSQDSGSGGRELFF. CDR3 in DNA: TGCGCCAGCAGCCAAGATTCAGGTAGCGGGGGCCGGGAGCTGTTTTTT.

V and J are TRBV7-3 and TRBJ2-3, with 11 bases identical to TRBD2. There are 15 residues in the CDR3. The V gene's germline CDR1 is SGHTA and CDR2 FQGTGA. The trim removed 3 bases at V and 2 bases at J, leaving 1 base unmatched. CDR3 coding DNA: TGTGCCAGCAGCTTGGGACTAGCGGACACAGATACGCAGTATTTT. Protein sequence: CASSLGLADTDTQYF. Complete variable domain (other parts from reference TRBV7-3 and TRBJ2-3): GAGVSQTPSNKVTEKGKYVELRCDPISGHTALYWYRQSLGQGPEFLIYFQGTGAADDSGLPNDRFFAVRPEGSVSTLKIQRTERGDSAVYLCASSLGLADTDTQYFGPGTRLTVL.

The chain is built from TRBV11-3 and TRBJ2-3; D ambiguous. The V gene lost 0 bases and the J gene lost 4 bases, with 14 bases spanning the gap. The CDR3 totals 16 residues. CDR1 is SGHNT and CDR2 is YENEEA in the germline V gene. CDR3 residues: CASSLDGGNAADTQYF. CDR3 nucleotide sequence: TGTGCCAGCAGCTTAGATGGTGGGAATGCGGCAGATACGCAGTATTTT. The full variable domain, with the rest looked up from reference TRBV11-3 and TRBJ2-3, is EAGVVQSPRYKIIEKKQPVAFWCNPISGHNTLYWYLQNLGQGPELLIRYENEEAVDDSQLPKDRFSAERLKGVDSTLKIQPAELGDSAVYLCASSLDGGNAADTQYFGPGTRLTVL.

This clone was counted a single time. This sequence joins TRBV19 and TRBJ2-6; 12 positions match TRBD1. From germline, CDR1 is LNHDA and CDR2 SQIVND (reference sequence). V lost 6 bases, J lost 6 bases, and 12 bases stayed unmatched. This CDR3 is 18 amino acids long. CDR3 loop: CASRHHGTGGVMANVLTF. The CDR3 region has the DNA TGTGCCAGTAGACATCACGGGACAGGGGGCGTGATGGCCAACGTCCTGACTTTC.

This clone was detected a few times. The chain links TRBV5-4 to TRBJ2-2; 15 bases fit TRBD2. With 4 bases clipped from V and 13 bases from J, the junction kept 8 bases outside the gene matches. This CDR3 is 15 amino acids long. Germline V gene sequence: CDR1 SGHNT, CDR2 YYREEE (reference sequence). The CDR3 nucleotides read TGTGCCAGCAGCCCAGGACTAGCGGGAGGGCCAGGGCTGTTTTTT. It specifies CASSPGLAGGPGLFF.

V gene TRBV6-1 combines with J gene TRBJ2-7; the D gene could be TRBD1 or TRBD2 (5 bases each). CDR1 and CDR2 from the germline V gene are MNHNS and SASEGT. The V and J ends lost 6 bases and 3 bases respectively, with 12 bases between them. The CDR3 sequence is 13 residues long. CDR3: CASSRDRDYEQYF. In DNA, the CDR3 is TGTGCCAGCAGCAGGGACCGGGACTACGAGCAGTACTTC.

This clone was detected a few times. This chain joins TRBV29-1 and TRBJ1-1; TRBD1 matches at 7 bases. This CDR3 comprises 13 residues. The germline V gene encodes CDR1 SQVTM and CDR2 ANQGSEA. The junction had 6 bases not matched to a gene; V was cut back by 5 bases and J by 3 bases. As DNA, the CDR3 is TGCAGCGTTAGACAGGGTGGGGACACTGAAGCTTTCTTT. This translates into CSVRQGGDTEAFF.

The J gene is TRBJ2-2, the V gene TRBV9; 9 positions match TRBD2. In germline, CDR1 is SGDLS, CDR2 YYNGEE. V shed 0 bases, J shed 10 bases, and the junction held 13 bases outside the gene matches. The CDR3 runs to 17 residues. CDR3 amino acids: CASSVESSGGTSEELFF. The CDR3 DNA sequence: TGTGCCAGCAGCGTAGAGTCAAGCGGGGGGACCTCAGAGGAGCTGTTTTTT.

V gene TRBV7-2 combines with J gene TRBJ1-3; 8 bases map to TRBD1. Looked up from germline, CDR1 is SGHTA and CDR2 is FQGNSA. Unmatched junction bases numbered 1, after V lost 3 bases and J lost 0 bases. The CDR3 totals 15 residues. The CDR3 reads CASSFTGGSGNTIYF. DNA of the CDR3: TGTGCCAGCAGCTTTACAGGGGGCTCTGGAAACACCATATATTTT.

The chain carries TRBV27 and TRBJ2-3; no firm D call. This CDR3 has 15 residues. Germline V gene sequence: CDR1 MNHEY, CDR2 SMNVEV (reference sequence). Trimming stripped 7 bases from V and 0 bases from J, with 14 bases between. This CDR3 is CASTPGYTSTDTQYF. In DNA form, the CDR3 reads TGTGCCAGCACCCCCGGCTACACTAGCACAGATACGCAGTATTTT.